This T cell receptor beta chain is drawn from a study of response to subunit inactivated influenza vaccine (dated by TCRdb to 2016 to 2019). A note on the overall study: Deep quantitative profiling of the T cell receptor repertoire was used in the study to follow responses to a trivalent subunit inactivated influenza vaccine.

Libraries were constructed by RT-PCR. Sequencer: Illumina HiSeq 2500. TCRdb applied fastp at Q25 and MiXCR to the public reads, then kept only in-frame beta chains. A single entry per CDR3 protein holds the most common genes and DNA from its merged rows. For this sample there are about 780,000 distinct CDR3 sequences; roughly 18% appear just once. Of the sample, 11% falls within the top ten clones. General study outcomes and caveats: According to the authors, only a limited number of new T cells may be recruited by each seasonal influenza vaccination.

V loses 5 bases at its end and J loses 8 bases; junction bases beyond the gene matches: 8. Via the germline V gene, CDR1 is SGHTA and CDR2 FQGNSA. The CDR3 measures 14 amino acids from cysteine to phenylalanine. Solely the CDR3 DNA is kept, with 42 bases framed from the first base. This clonotype was detected ten times or more. Which antigen it targets is not known. Base qualities are not at hand, and no much larger clone is one base apart. Sequenced here: PBMCs from blood, sampled about 5 days after vaccination. This TCR was recovered from a man aged 50 to 60 who received an inactivated influenza vaccine. Donor details come from another sample of the same person, matched by shared clones. This sequence uses TRBV7-2 and TRBJ1-4, and 7 junction bases match TRBD1. The CDR3 in this case is CASSPTGIGEKLFF. The DNA sequence follows: TGTGCCAGCAGCCCGACAGGGATTGGCGAAAAACTGTTTTTT.